This entry is about one T cell receptor (beta chain). This entry is derived from a study of cytomegalovirus exposure and HLA in healthy donors. The PCR ran on 60 Vbeta and 13 Jbeta primers. Libraries were prepared by immunoSEQ multiplex PCR; TCRdb keeps only in-frame clonotypes and omits some of them. The data hold roughly 170,000 clones, with 82% observed a single time. The source material was PBMCs. This receptor was identified in a male donor in good health and CMV-seronegative.

The CDR3 nucleotides read TGTGCCAGCAGCGACTCGCCGGGGGCCTACAATGAGCAGTTCTTC. This gives the protein CASSDSPGAYNEQFF. The gene calls are TRBV5-5 and TRBJ2-1; D is perhaps TRBD2 (6 bases). Germline loops: CDR1 SGHKS, CDR2 YYEKEE (reference sequence). This CDR3 comprises 15 residues. V lost 4 bases, J lost 2 bases, and 13 bases lay in between. Filled out from reference TRBV5-5 and TRBJ2-1, the complete variable domain reads DAGVTQSPTHLIKTRGQQVTLRCSPISGHKSVSWYQQVLGQGPQFIFQYYEKEERGRGNFPDRFSARQFPNYSSELNVNALLLGDSALYLCASSDSPGAYNEQFFGPGTRLTVL.